This TCR beta chain was identified in a study of CD8 T cells in Susac syndrome. The V and J ends lost 5 bases and 0 bases respectively, with 14 bases between them. CDR3 size: 15 residues. CDR1 and CDR2 (germline): DFQATT, SNEGSKA (reference sequence). The authors reverse transcribed roughly 0.5 to 1 ug RNA with random hexamers. One entry per CDR3 protein, called by TCRdb with MiXCR from the immunoSEQ multiplex PCR reads. The repertoire holds fewer than 200,000 distinct CDR3 sequences, with around 93% as singletons. V and J are TRBV20-1 and TRBJ2-4, with D perhaps matching TRBD1 (6 bases). The sample consisted of CD4+ T cells from PBMCs. The TCR was taken from a human donor in good health. The CDR3, as DNA: TGCAGTGCTCTGGGGGCGGTACTAGCCAAAAACATTCAGTACTTC. This gives the protein CSALGAVLAKNIQYF.